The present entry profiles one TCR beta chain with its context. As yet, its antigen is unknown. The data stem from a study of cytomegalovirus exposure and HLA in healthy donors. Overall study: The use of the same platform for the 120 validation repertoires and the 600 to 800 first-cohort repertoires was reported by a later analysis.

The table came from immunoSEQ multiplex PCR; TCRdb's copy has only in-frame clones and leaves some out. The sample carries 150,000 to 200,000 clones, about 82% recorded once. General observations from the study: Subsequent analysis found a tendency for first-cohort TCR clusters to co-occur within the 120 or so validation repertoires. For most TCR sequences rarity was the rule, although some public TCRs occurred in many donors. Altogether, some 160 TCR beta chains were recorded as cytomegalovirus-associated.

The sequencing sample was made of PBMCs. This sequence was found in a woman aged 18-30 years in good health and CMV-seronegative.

The CDR3 here is CASSEVDRADNQPQHF. The CDR3 bases are TGTGCCAGCAGTGAAGTTGACAGGGCGGACAATCAGCCCCAGCATTTT. This sequence joins TRBV2 and TRBJ1-5; TRBD1 aligns across 7 bases. Trimming took 1 base from V and 3 from J; bases not matched to a gene: 6. CDR3 size: 16 residues. Per the germline V gene, CDR1 is SNHLY and CDR2 is FYNNEI.